The clone carrying this TCR beta chain was counted between two and nine times. Next came a second PCR, run for about 6 to 12 cycles, which used a sample-barcoded 5' primer along with a J-beta primer mix. A single record per CDR3 protein comes from TCRdb applying MiXCR to the 5' RACE reads. The table has hundreds of thousands of distinct CDR3 sequences, less than 45% seen once. The sample is drawn from a study of blood T cells in healthy people across ages. There are 16 residues in the CDR3. Germline CDR1 is MNHNY and CDR2 is SVGAGI (reference sequence). The ends were cut back, 5 bases at V and 6 bases at J, with 21 bases in the middle.

This clonotype was sampled from an elderly man in good health. What was sequenced was blood. The chain has TRBV6-6 and TRBJ2-3, with D uncertain. DNA of the CDR3: TGTGCCAGCAGTCCTCGCTCCAACCCGAGAGACGATACGCAGTATTTT. Its translation is CASSPRSNPRDDTQYF.